This record looks at one TCR beta chain sequence and its context. Its antigen is still unknown. One end of the junction fails to match germline, which may point to a read error. The sample belongs to a study of cytomegalovirus exposure and HLA in healthy donors. Study-wide context: A preliminary data release comprised 80 million to 95 million unique TCRs obtained from HLA-typed donors.

Findings of the study overall: In an earlier analysis, productive rearrangement rates for most beta V segments clustered near 87% or 30%. Later, TCR association rates were found to vary by HLA locus, highest for DRB1 and lowest for HLA-C.

Germline assignment: CDR1 SEHNR and CDR2 FQNEAQ (reference sequence). The CDR3 length is 14 residues. Both 60 Vbeta primers and 13 Jbeta primers went into the PCR. The repertoire was sequenced with immunoSEQ multiplex PCR; TCRdb's copy has only in-frame clones and lacks some. The top ten hold 2.5% to 3% of the sample, which has about 150,000 clones, around 75% seen once. J is TRBJ1-1 and V is TRBV7-9; weak D call: TRBD1 (5 bases). This clonotype was obtained from a woman younger than 45 in good health and CMV-seronegative. The source material was PBMCs. CDR3 DNA: TGTTCCAGCAGCTTACTCCAGGGAAACACTGAAGCTTTCTTT. Its translation is CSSSLLQGNTEAFF.